Each of the 3 T cell receptor beta chains below was sequenced from the same sample in a study of cytomegalovirus exposure and HLA in healthy donors. Measured with immunoSEQ multiplex PCR; TCRdb has only the in-frame clones, and not every one. The repertoire holds around 160,000 clones, with 88% as singletons. Source material: PBMCs. These receptors all stem from a young man in good health and CMV-seronegative.

The chain recombines TRBV4-1 with TRBJ2-3, with a weak D call TRBD2 (7 bases). Per the germline V gene, CDR1 is MGHRA and CDR2 is YSYEKL. The CDR3 is 15 residues long. V lost 6 bases to trimming and J lost 1 base, with 14 bases between them. In DNA, the CDR3 is TGCGCCAGCAGGCGAGGGGGAGGGGGCACAGATACGCAGTATTTT. This gives the protein CASRRGGGGTDTQYF.

The CDR3 is CASSFTSGSQETQYF. CDR3 coding DNA: TGTGCCAGCAGTTTTACTAGCGGGAGTCAAGAGACCCAGTACTTC. This chain uses TRBV2 with TRBJ2-5, with 11 bases lining up with TRBD2. Per the germline V gene, CDR1 is SNHLY and CDR2 is FYNNEI. This CDR3 has 15 residues. Trimming at V came to 5 bases and at J to 2 bases, leaving 4 bases not matched to a gene.

The rearrangement joins TRBV6-1 to TRBJ1-4; 7 nucleotides agree with TRBD1. This CDR3 comprises 14 residues. The trim removed 7 bases at V and 6 bases at J, leaving 8 bases unmatched. The germline gives CDR1 MNHNS, CDR2 SASEGT. The CDR3 DNA follows: TGTGCCAGCAAGCGAGACAGGGTCGATGAAAAACTGTTTTTT. This codes for CASKRDRVDEKLFF.